This T cell receptor beta chain was sequenced during a study of cytomegalovirus exposure and HLA in healthy donors. This CDR3 is built from 15 residues. V gave up 0 bases and J gave up 8 bases, with 17 bases separating them. Germline CDR1 reads SGHRS; CDR2 reads YFSETQ. Use of 60 Vbeta and 13 Jbeta primers characterized the PCR. Sequencing was performed with immunoSEQ multiplex PCR; in TCRdb, only in-frame clones are kept and a portion is missing. The sample lists approximately 160,000 clones, roughly 84% occurring once. The receptor was derived from a male donor in good health and CMV-seronegative. The sample was PBMCs. The chain employs TRBV5-1 and TRBJ1-2, with a possible D match to TRBD1 (6 bases). The CDR3 reads CASSLGERGGRGYTF. CDR3 DNA sequence: TGCGCCAGCAGCTTGGGAGAACGGGGGGGCCGGGGCTACACCTTC. The variable domain in full, with the rest retrieved from reference TRBV5-1 and TRBJ1-2, is KAGVTQTPRYLIKTRGQQVTLSCSPISGHRSVSWYQQTPGQGLQFLFEYFSETQRNKGNFPGRFSGRQFSNSRSEMNVSTLELGDSALYLCASSLGERGGRGYTFGSGTRLTVV.